A selection of T cell receptor beta chains follows, all from one sample in a study of T cell responses to AZD1222 COVID-19 vaccine. The data were produced by immunoSEQ multiplex PCR, yet TCRdb's version contains in-frame clones alone and is incomplete. The repertoire holds around 100,000 clones, with 80% to 90% as singletons. Here the sequenced sample was peripheral blood, taken on day 0 of AZD1222 vaccination. The receptors come from an adult in good health. CDR3s include the opening cysteine and the closing phenylalanine or tryptophan.

V,J,CDR3
TRBV6-2/TRBV6-3,TRBJ1-1,CASSLRGLGNTEAFF
TRBV7-2,TRBJ1-2,CASSLPHTGSGYTF
TRBV3-1/TRBV3-2,TRBJ1-1,CASSQGQLNTEAFF
TRBV5-1,TRBJ2-3,CASSLGGTSGTDTQYF
TRBV5-1,TRBJ1-6,CASSRTGVLNNSPLHF
TRBV19,TRBJ1-5,CASSSGGPGEPQHF
TRBV12-5,TRBJ1-6,CASGWDVRGSPGSYNSPLHF
TRBV7-9,TRBJ1-3,CASSFEGNTIYF
TRBV29-1,TRBJ2-1,CSAARQSSYNEQFF
TRBV5-1,TRBJ1-4,CASRRDILEELFF
TRBV4-1,TRBJ2-1,CASSQERGLAGEGEQFF
TRBV29-1,TRBJ2-7,CSVGVVPSYEQYF
TRBV7-2,TRBJ2-5,CASSLLKRAQETQYF
TRBV12-3/TRBV12-4,TRBJ2-7,CASSPDISYEQYF
TRBV14,TRBJ2-5,CASSQALTGSQETQYF
TRBV28,TRBJ1-5,CASSLTTTGNQPQHF
TRBV18,TRBJ2-7,CASSQTGVAAYEQYF
TRBV30,TRBJ1-6,CAYRKKSYNSPLHF
TRBV6-5,TRBJ1-4,CASRGGVVGEKLFF
TRBV19,TRBJ2-1,CASSIDRDYNEQFF
TRBV11-2,TRBJ2-2,CASSLGALAGGAGELFF
TRBV9,TRBJ1-2,CASSPRDRVSYGYTF
TRBV6-5,TRBJ2-3,CASSRQGRDTQYF
TRBV5-4,TRBJ1-6,CASSFPMGGKNSPLHF
TRBV3-1/TRBV3-2,TRBJ1-1,CASSYGQANTEAFF
TRBV5-4,TRBJ2-7,CASRFGGEPHEQYF
TRBV3-1/TRBV3-2,TRBJ1-1,CASGRQFEAFF
TRBV7-8,TRBJ1-2,CASSLRSVTNYGYTF
TRBV27,TRBJ2-2,CASSRQQMNTGELFF
TRBV6-1,TRBJ1-3,CASSDPRSGNTIYF
TRBV5-1,TRBJ1-2,CASSLGTGGRYGYTF
TRBV2,TRBJ2-5,CASSLTSGDQETQYF
TRBV6-6,TRBJ1-5,CASSSSSQPQHF
TRBV10-3,TRBJ1-2,CATTYILGVQYGYTF
TRBV6-5,TRBJ1-4,CASRGQGPEKLFF
TRBV5-1,TRBJ1-1,CASSLGQRQTEAFF
TRBV5-1,TRBJ2-5,CASSWGPGPERETQYF
TRBV23-1,TRBJ2-3,CASSLPGRGKFEADTQYF
TRBV3-1/TRBV3-2,TRBJ1-2,CASSLNQLYGYTF
TRBV5-1,TRBJ2-7,CASSPITWASHEQYF
TRBV5-1,TRBJ2-5,CASSLIPGKETQYF
TRBV30,TRBJ1-5,CAWSVAETQPQHF
TRBV19,TRBJ2-7,CASRAGSAAYEQYF
TRBV18,TRBJ1-3,CASSPGTGDSGNTIYF